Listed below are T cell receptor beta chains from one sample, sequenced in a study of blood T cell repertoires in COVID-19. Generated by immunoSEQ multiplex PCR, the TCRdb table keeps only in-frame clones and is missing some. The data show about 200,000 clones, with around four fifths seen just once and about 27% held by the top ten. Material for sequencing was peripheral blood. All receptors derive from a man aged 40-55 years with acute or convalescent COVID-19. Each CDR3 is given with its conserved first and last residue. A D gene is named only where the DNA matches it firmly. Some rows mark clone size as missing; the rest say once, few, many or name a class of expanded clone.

cdr3_aa: CASSLRGREAFF
cdr3_nt: TGTGCCAGCAGTTTGCGGGGTCGGGAAGCTTTCTTT
clone_size: .
j_call: TRBJ1-1
d_call: .
v_call: TRBV27

cdr3_aa: CAWNEGAEAFF
cdr3_nt: TGTGCCTGGAATGAGGGGGCTGAAGCTTTCTTT
clone_size: .
j_call: TRBJ1-1
d_call: .
v_call: TRBV30

cdr3_aa: CASSLAESTAYEQYF
cdr3_nt: TGTGCCAGCAGCTTAGCCGAGTCAACAGCCTACGAGCAGTACTTC
clone_size: .
j_call: TRBJ2-7
d_call: .
v_call: TRBV7-2

cdr3_aa: CAWSRQGSGTDTQYF
cdr3_nt: TGTGCCTGGAGTCGACAGGGCAGCGGCACAGATACGCAGTATTTT
clone_size: .
j_call: TRBJ2-3
d_call: TRBD1
v_call: TRBV30

cdr3_aa: CASSASRGFSGELFF
cdr3_nt: TGTGCCAGCAGCGCTAGTAGGGGGTTCAGCGGGGAGCTGTTTTTT
clone_size: .
j_call: TRBJ2-2
d_call: .
v_call: TRBV9

cdr3_aa: CATSDSSTSGGAGELFF
cdr3_nt: TGTGCCACCAGTGACTCCTCGACTAGCGGCGGCGCCGGGGAGCTGTTTTTT
clone_size: .
j_call: TRBJ2-2
d_call: TRBD2
v_call: TRBV24-1

cdr3_aa: CATSINRGTNGELFF
cdr3_nt: TGTGCCACCAGCATTAACAGGGGGACGAACGGGGAGCTGTTTTTT
clone_size: once
j_call: TRBJ2-2
d_call: TRBD1
v_call: TRBV15

cdr3_aa: CSASIARRDTQYF
cdr3_nt: TGCAGTGCTAGTATTGCTAGGAGAGATACGCAGTATTTT
clone_size: .
j_call: TRBJ2-3
d_call: .
v_call: TRBV20-1

cdr3_aa: CASSQMRAGVVSSTYEQYF
cdr3_nt: TGTGCCAGCAGCCAAATGAGGGCGGGTGTAGTTTCCTCCACCTACGAGCAGTACTTC
clone_size: .
j_call: TRBJ2-7
d_call: .
v_call: TRBV3-1/TRBV3-2

cdr3_aa: CASSLPRDEQFF
cdr3_nt: TGTGCCAGCAGCCTGCCCAGGGATGAGCAGTTCTTC
clone_size: .
j_call: TRBJ2-1
d_call: .
v_call: TRBV28

cdr3_aa: CASSSRSAEAFF
cdr3_nt: TGTGCCAGCAGTTCGAGGAGCGCTGAAGCTTTCTTT
clone_size: once
j_call: TRBJ1-1
d_call: .
v_call: TRBV12-3/TRBV12-4

cdr3_aa: CAWSVGPGEDTQYF
cdr3_nt: TGTGCCTGGAGTGTCGGACCCGGGGAAGATACGCAGTATTTT
clone_size: once
j_call: TRBJ2-3
d_call: .
v_call: TRBV30

cdr3_aa: CASSASNRGDYGYTF
cdr3_nt: TGTGCCAGCAGTGCATCAAACAGGGGTGACTATGGCTACACCTTC
clone_size: .
j_call: TRBJ1-2
d_call: TRBD1
v_call: TRBV25-1

cdr3_aa: CAWSAFNTEAFF
cdr3_nt: TGTGCCTGGAGTGCATTCAACACTGAAGCTTTCTTT
clone_size: .
j_call: TRBJ1-1
d_call: .
v_call: TRBV30

cdr3_aa: CASSTEGDSTYSNNQPQHF
cdr3_nt: TGTGCCAGTAGTACCGAGGGGGACAGCACCTATAGTAACAATCAGCCCCAGCATTTT
clone_size: few
j_call: TRBJ1-5
d_call: TRBD1
v_call: TRBV19

cdr3_aa: CASMAGVEQYF
cdr3_nt: TGTGCCAGTATGGCAGGGGTCGAGCAGTACTTC
clone_size: .
j_call: TRBJ2-7
d_call: .
v_call: TRBV19

cdr3_aa: CASTGANTEAFF
cdr3_nt: TGTGCCAGCACAGGGGCGAACACTGAAGCTTTCTTT
clone_size: .
j_call: TRBJ1-1
d_call: .
v_call: TRBV3-1/TRBV3-2

cdr3_aa: CASSRSGGAYGYTF
cdr3_nt: TGTGCCAGCAGCCGTTCGGGGGGCGCATATGGCTACACCTTC
clone_size: .
j_call: TRBJ1-2
d_call: .
v_call: TRBV6-5

cdr3_aa: CAWALIAGGTDTQYF
cdr3_nt: TGTGCCTGGGCCTTAATAGCGGGAGGAACAGATACGCAGTATTTT
clone_size: .
j_call: TRBJ2-3
d_call: TRBD2
v_call: TRBV30

cdr3_aa: CASSRPGGRQPQHF
cdr3_nt: TGTGCCAGCAGTCGGCCAGGGGGCAGACAGCCCCAGCATTTT
clone_size: .
j_call: TRBJ1-5
d_call: TRBD1
v_call: TRBV28

cdr3_aa: CASKTSGSGNTIYF
cdr3_nt: TGTGCCAGTAAGACCTCGGGCTCTGGAAACACCATATATTTT
clone_size: few
j_call: TRBJ1-3
d_call: .
v_call: TRBV19

cdr3_aa: CASSPEQGAYEQYF
cdr3_nt: TGTGCCAGCTCCCCGGAACAGGGGGCCTACGAGCAGTACTTC
clone_size: .
j_call: TRBJ2-7
d_call: TRBD1
v_call: TRBV18

cdr3_aa: CASSVATASGEQFF
cdr3_nt: TGTGCCAGCAGCGTAGCTACTGCTTCGGGTGAGCAGTTCTTC
clone_size: few
j_call: TRBJ2-1
d_call: .
v_call: TRBV9

cdr3_aa: CAWDPSSGNTIYF
cdr3_nt: TGTGCCTGGGACCCGAGCTCTGGAAACACCATATATTTT
clone_size: few
j_call: TRBJ1-3
d_call: .
v_call: TRBV30

cdr3_aa: CASSQEYRSSDTQYF
cdr3_nt: TGCGCCAGCAGCCAAGAATATCGGAGTTCAGATACGCAGTATTTT
clone_size: .
j_call: TRBJ2-3
d_call: .
v_call: TRBV4-3

cdr3_aa: CASSLANQDNEQFF
cdr3_nt: TGTGCCAGCAGCTTGGCCAATCAAGACAATGAGCAGTTCTTC
clone_size: .
j_call: TRBJ2-1
d_call: .
v_call: TRBV11-3

cdr3_aa: CASSQDSRGSSSPLHF
cdr3_nt: TGTGCCAGCAGCCAGGATAGCAGGGGGAGTAGTTCACCCCTCCACTTT
clone_size: .
j_call: TRBJ1-6
d_call: TRBD1
v_call: TRBV4-2

cdr3_aa: CASSPASGVDEQFF
cdr3_nt: TGTGCCAGCAGCCCGGCTAGCGGGGTGGATGAGCAGTTCTTC
clone_size: .
j_call: TRBJ2-1
d_call: TRBD2
v_call: TRBV9

cdr3_aa: CASSQMNWTGKYQETQYF
cdr3_nt: TGTGCCAGCAGCCAAATGAACTGGACAGGGAAGTACCAAGAGACCCAGTACTTC
clone_size: .
j_call: TRBJ2-5
d_call: TRBD1
v_call: TRBV3-1/TRBV3-2

cdr3_aa: CASSLRTSVPPSTGELFF
cdr3_nt: TGCGCCAGCAGCCTCCGGACTAGCGTCCCCCCGAGCACCGGGGAGCTGTTTTTT
clone_size: .
j_call: TRBJ2-2
d_call: TRBD2
v_call: TRBV5-1

cdr3_aa: CASSAWDRGRSEQYF
cdr3_nt: TGTGCCAGCAGTGCGTGGGACAGGGGGCGCTCCGAGCAGTACTTC
clone_size: .
j_call: TRBJ2-7
d_call: TRBD1
v_call: TRBV6-6

cdr3_aa: CASSLRRGYTEAFF
cdr3_nt: TGTGCCAGCAGTTTACGCAGGGGCTACACTGAAGCTTTCTTT
clone_size: once
j_call: TRBJ1-1
d_call: .
v_call: TRBV27

cdr3_aa: CASSADGKGEAFF
cdr3_nt: TGTGCCAGCAGCGCAGACGGGAAGGGAGAGGCTTTCTTT
clone_size: .
j_call: TRBJ1-1
d_call: .
v_call: TRBV9

cdr3_aa: CASTGLAEGGYEQYF
cdr3_nt: TGTGCCAGCACCGGCCTTGCGGAGGGTGGGTACGAGCAGTACTTC
clone_size: .
j_call: TRBJ2-7
d_call: .
v_call: TRBV27

cdr3_aa: CASSEWQGTQPQHF
cdr3_nt: TGTGCCAGCAGTGAATGGCAGGGGACTCAGCCCCAGCATTTT
clone_size: .
j_call: TRBJ1-5
d_call: .
v_call: TRBV2

cdr3_aa: CASSLEGAGGSVQETQYF
cdr3_nt: TGTGCCAGCAGCTTAGAGGGGGCGGGCGGCTCTGTTCAAGAGACCCAGTACTTC
clone_size: .
j_call: TRBJ2-5
d_call: .
v_call: TRBV11-2

cdr3_aa: CASSQSGGQGVEAFF
cdr3_nt: TGTGCCAGCAGCCAATCGGGCGGACAGGGGGTGGAAGCTTTCTTT
clone_size: .
j_call: TRBJ1-1
d_call: TRBD1
v_call: TRBV16

cdr3_aa: CASSYGEGSPLHF
cdr3_nt: TGTGCCAGCAGTTATGGGGAGGGGTCACCCCTCCACTTT
clone_size: .
j_call: TRBJ1-6
d_call: .
v_call: TRBV6-5

cdr3_aa: CASSYGFRGDNYGYTF
cdr3_nt: TGTGCCAGCAGTTACGGCTTCCGGGGGGATAACTATGGCTACACCTTC
clone_size: .
j_call: TRBJ1-2
d_call: .
v_call: TRBV6-5

cdr3_aa: CASSPGQDFYGYTF
cdr3_nt: TGTGCCAGCTCACCGGGACAGGACTTCTATGGCTACACCTTC
clone_size: .
j_call: TRBJ1-2
d_call: TRBD1
v_call: TRBV18

cdr3_aa: CASRERRFLGSDTQYF
cdr3_nt: TGTGCCAGCAGGGAACGGAGGTTTCTTGGTTCAGATACGCAGTATTTT
clone_size: .
j_call: TRBJ2-3
d_call: .
v_call: TRBV2

cdr3_aa: CASKNRDSYTEAFF
cdr3_nt: TGTGCCAGCAAAAACCGGGACAGCTACACTGAAGCTTTCTTT
clone_size: .
j_call: TRBJ1-1
d_call: TRBD1
v_call: TRBV6-6

cdr3_aa: CATAGQGNEQYF
cdr3_nt: TGTGCCACCGCGGGACAGGGAAACGAGCAGTACTTC
clone_size: few
j_call: TRBJ2-7
d_call: TRBD1
v_call: TRBV19

cdr3_aa: CASSPLAGGGGSYEQYF
cdr3_nt: TGCGCCAGCAGCCCTTTAGCGGGAGGAGGAGGGAGCTACGAGCAGTACTTC
clone_size: .
j_call: TRBJ2-7
d_call: TRBD2
v_call: TRBV5-1

cdr3_aa: CASSEGGLRQYGYTF
cdr3_nt: TGTGCCAGCAGCGAGGGGGGGCTTAGACAGTATGGCTACACCTTC
clone_size: .
j_call: TRBJ1-2
d_call: .
v_call: TRBV7-2

cdr3_aa: CASSLRQDNEQFF
cdr3_nt: TGTGCCAGCAGTTTAAGACAGGACAATGAGCAGTTCTTC
clone_size: .
j_call: TRBJ2-1
d_call: .
v_call: TRBV12-3/TRBV12-4

cdr3_aa: CASSEEIALPFF
cdr3_nt: TGTGCCAGCAGTGAAGAAATAGCTTTGCCGTTCTTC
clone_size: few
j_call: TRBJ2-1
d_call: .
v_call: TRBV2

cdr3_aa: CASSQGTSAQTDTQYF
cdr3_nt: TGTGCCAGCAGCCAGGGGACTAGCGCTCAGACAGATACGCAGTATTTT
clone_size: few
j_call: TRBJ2-3
d_call: TRBD2
v_call: TRBV4-2

cdr3_aa: CASSLVRPGDTDTQYF
cdr3_nt: TGCGCCAGCAGCTTGGTTCGGCCGGGGGACACAGATACGCAGTATTTT
clone_size: .
j_call: TRBJ2-3
d_call: .
v_call: TRBV5-1

cdr3_aa: CASSFGAGANNEQFF
cdr3_nt: TGTGCCAGCAGCTTCGGAGCGGGAGCGAACAATGAGCAGTTCTTC
clone_size: .
j_call: TRBJ2-1
d_call: TRBD2
v_call: TRBV7-3

cdr3_aa: CASSPGHLNTEAFF
cdr3_nt: TGTGCCAGCAGCCCGGGACACCTGAACACTGAAGCTTTCTTT
clone_size: .
j_call: TRBJ1-1
d_call: .
v_call: TRBV5-5

cdr3_aa: CASSQSDTQYF
cdr3_nt: TGTGCCAGCAGCCAATCTGATACGCAGTATTTT
clone_size: .
j_call: TRBJ2-3
d_call: .
v_call: TRBV3-1/TRBV3-2

cdr3_aa: CASSLILGADTEAFF
cdr3_nt: TGCGCCAGCAGCTTGATCTTGGGGGCGGACACTGAAGCTTTCTTT
clone_size: once
j_call: TRBJ1-1
d_call: .
v_call: TRBV5-1

cdr3_aa: CAPLTGYYEQYF
cdr3_nt: TGTGCCCCCTTAACAGGCTACTACGAGCAGTACTTC
clone_size: .
j_call: TRBJ2-7
d_call: .
v_call: TRBV10-3

cdr3_aa: CASSLAGLLNSPLHF
cdr3_nt: TGTGCCAGCAGCTTGGCAGGGCTGTTGAATTCACCCCTCCACTTT
clone_size: .
j_call: TRBJ1-6
d_call: .
v_call: TRBV5-6

cdr3_aa: CASSRSLQGDEKLFF
cdr3_nt: TGTGCCAGCAGCCGGTCACTCCAGGGGGATGAAAAACTGTTTTTT
clone_size: .
j_call: TRBJ1-4
d_call: TRBD1
v_call: TRBV7-9